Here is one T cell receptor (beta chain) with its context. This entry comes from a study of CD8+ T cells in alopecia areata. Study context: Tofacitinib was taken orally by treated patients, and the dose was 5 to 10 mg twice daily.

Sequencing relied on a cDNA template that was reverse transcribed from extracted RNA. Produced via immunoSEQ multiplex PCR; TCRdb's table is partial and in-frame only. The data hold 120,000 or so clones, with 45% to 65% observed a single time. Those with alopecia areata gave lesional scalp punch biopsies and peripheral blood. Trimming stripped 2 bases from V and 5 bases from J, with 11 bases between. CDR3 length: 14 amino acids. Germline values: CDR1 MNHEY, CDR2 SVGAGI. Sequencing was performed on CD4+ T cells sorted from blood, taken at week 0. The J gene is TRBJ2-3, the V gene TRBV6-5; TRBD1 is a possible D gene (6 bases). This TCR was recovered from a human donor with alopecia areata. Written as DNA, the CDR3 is TGTGCCAGCAGTTACGACAGGTGGGGAGATACGCAGTATTTT. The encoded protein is CASSYDRWGDTQYF.